The present TCR beta chain was sequenced within a study of radiotherapy plus CTLA-4 blockade in lung cancer. Looking at the study overall: Disease control was achieved by around 32% of patients, and objective responses by over 15%.

Generated by immunoSEQ multiplex PCR, the TCRdb table keeps only in-frame clones and is missing some. The sample contains over 85,000 clones, roughly 85% of which appear only once. The CDR3 is made up of 12 amino acids. With 6 bases removed from V and 3 bases from J, the gap between germline ends came to 7 bases. Germline lookup yields CDR1 SNHLY and CDR2 FYNNEI. This receptor was identified in a human donor with non-small cell lung cancer that progressed on radiotherapy plus ipilimumab. Sequencing used peripheral blood, obtained from a patient treated with radiotherapy plus ipilimumab. This chain links TRBV2 with TRBJ2-3; D gene ambiguous. CDR3 sequence reads: CASRIRTDTQYF. The CDR3 coding sequence is TGTGCCAGCAGGATCCGGACAGATACGCAGTATTTT.